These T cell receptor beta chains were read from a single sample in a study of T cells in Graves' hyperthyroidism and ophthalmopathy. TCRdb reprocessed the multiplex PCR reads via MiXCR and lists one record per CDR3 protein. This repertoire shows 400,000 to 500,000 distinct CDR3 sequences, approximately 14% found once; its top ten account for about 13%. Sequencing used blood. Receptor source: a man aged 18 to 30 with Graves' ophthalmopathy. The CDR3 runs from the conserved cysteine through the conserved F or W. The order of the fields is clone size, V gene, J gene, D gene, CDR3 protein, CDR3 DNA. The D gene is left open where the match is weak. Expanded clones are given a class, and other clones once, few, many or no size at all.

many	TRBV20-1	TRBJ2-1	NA	CSARIDLKGMGEQFF	TGCAGTGCTAGAATAGATTTAAAGGGAATGGGTGAGCAGTTCTTC
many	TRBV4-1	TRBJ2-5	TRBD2	CASSPTSGGEETQYF	TGCGCCAGCAGCCCCACTAGCGGGGGGGAAGAGACCCAGTACTTC
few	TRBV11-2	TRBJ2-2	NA	CASSLGVHRELFF	TGTGCCAGCAGCTTGGGAGTCCACCGGGAGCTGTTTTTT
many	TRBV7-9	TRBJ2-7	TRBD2	CASSRSGRIVDEQYF	TGTGCCAGCAGCAGGAGCGGGAGGATAGTCGACGAGCAGTACTTC
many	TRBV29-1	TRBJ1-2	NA	CSAAAAGIYGYTF	TGCAGCGCGGCGGCGGCAGGGATCTATGGCTACACCTTC
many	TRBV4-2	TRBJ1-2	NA	CASSQEGTYGYTF	TGTGCCAGCAGCCAAGAGGGTACCTATGGCTACACCTTC
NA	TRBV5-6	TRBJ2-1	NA	CATMNYSYNEQFF	TGTGCCACCATGAATTACTCCTACAATGAGCAGTTCTTC
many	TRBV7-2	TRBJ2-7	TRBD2	CASSVSGGSYEQYF	TGTGCCAGCAGCGTTAGCGGGGGGTCCTACGAGCAGTACTTC
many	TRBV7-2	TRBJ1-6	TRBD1	CASSNTGTVSNSPLHF	TGTGCCAGCAGCAACACCGGGACAGTATCTAATTCACCCCTCCACTTT
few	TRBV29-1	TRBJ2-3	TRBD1	CSAADRVDSDTQYF	TGCAGCGCCGCGGACAGGGTTGACTCCGATACGCAGTATTTT
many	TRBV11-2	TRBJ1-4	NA	CASSLAWGEKLFF	TGTGCCAGCAGCTTAGCTTGGGGTGAAAAACTGTTTTTT
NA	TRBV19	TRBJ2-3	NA	CASSIDPSTDTQYF	TGTGCCAGTAGTATAGATCCTAGCACAGATACGCAGTATTTT
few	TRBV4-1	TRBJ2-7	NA	CASSQKSGLSSYEQYF	TGCGCCAGCAGCCAGAAGAGCGGGCTTAGCTCCTACGAGCAGTACTTC
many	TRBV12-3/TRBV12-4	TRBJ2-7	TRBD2	CASSPPGLIYEQYF	TGTGCCAGCAGCCCCCCGGGACTAATCTACGAGCAGTACTTC
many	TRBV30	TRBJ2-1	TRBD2	CAWSRLAGGHEQFF	TGTGCCTGGAGCAGGCTAGCGGGAGGGCATGAGCAGTTCTTC
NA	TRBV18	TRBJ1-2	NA	CASSAGSLAF	TGTGCCAGCTCTGCAGGGTCTCTAGCCTTC
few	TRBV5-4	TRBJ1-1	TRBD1	CASSLGNRGLTEAFF	TGTGCCAGCAGCTTGGGCAACAGGGGGCTCACTGAAGCTTTCTTT
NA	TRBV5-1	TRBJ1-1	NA	CASSIQGQNTEAFF	TGCGCCAGCAGCATCCAGGGACAGAACACTGAAGCTTTCTTT
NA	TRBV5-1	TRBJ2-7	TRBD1	CASSSQQGGSYEQYF	TGCGCCAGCAGCTCTCAACAGGGGGGAAGTTACGAGCAGTACTTC
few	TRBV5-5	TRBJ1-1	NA	CASSAGHQGGEAFF	TGTGCCAGCAGCGCGGGACACCAGGGTGGTGAAGCTTTCTTT
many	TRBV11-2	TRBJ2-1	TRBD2	CASSLGGSGYNEQFF	TGTGCCAGCAGCTTGGGCGGGAGTGGTTACAATGAGCAGTTCTTC
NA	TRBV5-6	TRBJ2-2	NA	CASREGLMTGELFF	TGTGCCAGCAGAGAGGGACTTATGACCGGGGAGCTGTTTTTT
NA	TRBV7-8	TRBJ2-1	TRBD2	CASSFQLAGDHNEQFF	TGTGCCAGCAGCTTCCAGCTAGCGGGAGACCACAATGAGCAGTTCTTC
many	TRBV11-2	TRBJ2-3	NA	CASSFRGDTQYF	TGTGCCAGCAGCTTTAGGGGAGATACGCAGTATTTT
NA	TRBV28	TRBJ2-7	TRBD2	CASSLARGSEQYF	TGTGCCAGCAGTTTAGCGCGGGGGTCCGAGCAGTACTTC
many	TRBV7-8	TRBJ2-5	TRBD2	CASSPQGLAGARETQYF	TGTGCCAGCAGCCCCCAGGGGCTAGCGGGGGCCAGGGAGACCCAGTACTTC
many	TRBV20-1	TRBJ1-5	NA	CSARDIGQGMGQPQHF	TGCAGTGCTAGAGATATCGGCCAGGGGATGGGTCAGCCCCAGCATTTT
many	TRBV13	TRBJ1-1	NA	CASSLWGRGTEAFF	TGTGCCAGCAGCTTATGGGGGCGTGGGACTGAAGCTTTCTTT
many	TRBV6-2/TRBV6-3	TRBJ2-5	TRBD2	CASSFLMRGSETQYF	TGTGCCAGCAGTTTCCTTATGCGGGGGAGTGAGACCCAGTACTTC
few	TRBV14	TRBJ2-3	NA	CASSPTEGTQYF	TGTGCCAGCAGCCCGACTGAGGGTACGCAGTATTTT
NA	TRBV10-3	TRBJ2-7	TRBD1	CAISEPSTGASGAYEQYF	TGTGCCATCAGTGAGCCCTCGACAGGGGCCAGTGGCGCCTACGAGCAGTACTTC
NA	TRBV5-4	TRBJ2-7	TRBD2	CASSLSSGAPYEQYF	TGTGCCAGCAGCTTGTCTAGCGGGGCCCCCTACGAGCAGTACTTC
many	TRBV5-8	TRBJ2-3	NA	CASSLGIGLRGTDTQYF	TGTGCCAGCAGTCTGGGGATCGGGCTGAGGGGCACAGATACGCAGTATTTT
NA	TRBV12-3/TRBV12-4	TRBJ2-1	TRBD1	CASSGGTGGNEQLF	TGTGCCAGCAGTGGCGGGACAGGGGGCAATGAGCAGCTCTTC
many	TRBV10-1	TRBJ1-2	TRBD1	CASRVIAGTADYGYTF	TGCGCCAGCAGGGTGATTGCTGGGACAGCCGACTATGGCTACACCTTC
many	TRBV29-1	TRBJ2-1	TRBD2	CSGPGLAGESEQFF	TGCAGCGGTCCGGGACTAGCGGGAGAATCTGAGCAGTTCTTC
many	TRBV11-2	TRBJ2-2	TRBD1	CASRGPGQGETGELFF	TGTGCCAGCAGGGGGCCCGGACAGGGAGAAACCGGGGAGCTGTTTTTT
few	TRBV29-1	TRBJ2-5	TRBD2	CSVHPGGQETQYF	TGCAGCGTTCATCCGGGGGGGCAAGAGACCCAGTACTTC
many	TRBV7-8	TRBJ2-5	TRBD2	CASSLKGLAGAQTQYF	TGTGCCAGCAGCTTAAAGGGACTAGCGGGGGCACAGACCCAGTACTTC
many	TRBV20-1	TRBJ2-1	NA	CSASEGFKHNEQFF	TGCAGTGCTAGCGAAGGGTTTAAGCACAATGAGCAGTTCTTC
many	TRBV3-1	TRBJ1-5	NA	CASSQDQEGQPQHF	TGTGCCAGCAGCCAAGATCAGGAGGGTCAGCCCCAGCATTTT
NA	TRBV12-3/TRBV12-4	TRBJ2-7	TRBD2	CASRPGLAGDYEQYF	TGTGCCAGCAGACCGGGACTAGCGGGGGACTACGAGCAGTACTTC
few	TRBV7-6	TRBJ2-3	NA	CASSHPARDTQYF	TGTGCCAGCAGCCACCCCGCAAGAGATACGCAGTATTTT
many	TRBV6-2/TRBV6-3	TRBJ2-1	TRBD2	CASSYSPPSGVYNEQFF	TGTGCCAGCAGTTACTCCCCTCCTAGCGGGGTATACAATGAGCAGTTCTTC
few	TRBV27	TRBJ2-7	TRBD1	CASSFRGTDPYEQYF	TGTGCCAGCAGTTTTCGAGGGACAGATCCCTACGAGCAGTACTTC
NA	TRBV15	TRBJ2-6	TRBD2	CATSRDGGAGANVLTF	TGTGCCACCAGCAGAGATGGGGGGGCTGGGGCCAACGTCCTGACTTTC